Presented here are 26 T cell receptor beta chains from one specimen sequenced in a study of T-cell reconstitution after alpha-beta-depleted transplantation in children. Unique molecular identifiers tagged the TCRbeta library. TCRdb redid the calling of the PCR reads with MiXCR, one entry per CDR3 protein. The sample lists hundreds of thousands of distinct CDR3 sequences, about a quarter occurring once. The sample consisted of PBMCs, taken before TCRalphabeta/CD19-depleted stem cell transplant. The receptor set was obtained from a girl aged 2 to 10 with Fanconi anemia, due to receive a stem cell transplant.

This clonotype was seen ten or more times. The chain joins TRBV18 to TRBJ2-7, with 8 bases aligning to TRBD2. V dropped 3 bases and J dropped 2; count of bases not matched to a gene: 6. The CDR3 is 15 residues long. Germline V gene lookup returns CDR1 KGHSH and CDR2 LQKENI. This chain's CDR3 is CASSPLTSVTYEQYF. As DNA, the CDR3 is TGTGCCAGCTCACCTCTGACTAGCGTGACCTACGAGCAGTACTTC.

This chain joins TRBV20-1 and TRBJ1-5; D gene uncertain. Trimming took 1 base from V and 5 from J, leaving 12 bases between them. Germline V CDR1 and CDR2: DFQATT, SNEGSKA (reference sequence). This CDR3 has 14 amino acids. This chain's CDR3 is CSARVQQNHQPQHF. CDR3 nucleotide sequence: TGCAGTGCTAGAGTTCAACAGAACCATCAGCCCCAGCATTTT.

The CDR3 spells CSAVAGGGINEQFF. As DNA, the CDR3 is TGCAGTGCTGTAGCGGGGGGGGGAATCAATGAGCAGTTCTTC. The chain has TRBV20-1 and TRBJ2-1; 11 positions match TRBD2. From germline, CDR1 is DFQATT and CDR2 SNEGSKA (reference sequence). V trimming: 5 bases; J trimming: 6 bases; junction bases outside the gene matches: 6. The CDR3 runs to 14 residues.

The V call is TRBV5-1, the J call TRBJ2-1; TRBD2 agrees at 12 bases. The CDR3 covers 16 residues. V gave up 0 bases and J gave up 10 bases; unmatched junction bases: 8. Germline-derived CDR1 and CDR2 are SGHRS and YFSETQ. The DNA for the CDR3 is TGCGCCAGCAGCTTGGAAACTAGCGGGAGGACACGCGAGCAGTTCTTC. This encodes CASSLETSGRTREQFF.

There are many counts of this clonotype. The chain links TRBV20-1 to TRBJ2-7; TRBD2 matches at 9 bases. V was pared by 0 bases and J by 13 bases, with 10 bases of the junction left unmatched. Germline V CDR1 and CDR2: DFQATT, SNEGSKA (reference sequence). The CDR3 is 13 residues long. CDR3: CSARDGVIAGAYF. The CDR3 coding sequence is TGCAGTGCTAGAGATGGGGTCATAGCGGGGGCCTACTTC.

This clonotype was seen a handful of times. This chain links TRBV7-2 with TRBJ2-3; D perhaps matches TRBD2 (6 bases). CDR3 length equals 15 residues. Germline assignment: CDR1 SGHTA and CDR2 FQGNSA. V lost 11 bases and J lost 0, with 18 bases in between. CDR3 in amino acids: CAADDWDSSTDTQYF. For the CDR3, the DNA is TGTGCCGCCGACGACTGGGACTCCAGCACAGATACGCAGTATTTT.

In its sample, this clonotype was seen many times. This chain joins TRBV29-1 and TRBJ1-1; D gene unclear. The CDR3 length is 13 residues. Germline V gene sequence: CDR1 SQVTM, CDR2 ANQGSEA. Trimming pared 3 bases from V and 2 bases from J, leaving 10 bases between. The CDR3 reads CSVDFGSNTEAFF. CDR3 coding DNA: TGCAGCGTTGACTTCGGTTCAAACACTGAAGCTTTCTTT.

V is TRBV20-1 and J is TRBJ2-4; 8 bases agree with TRBD2. Germline V gives CDR1 DFQATT, CDR2 SNEGSKA (reference sequence). The CDR3 runs 14 residues. V was clipped by 5 bases and J by 9 bases; unmatched bases: 12. The CDR3 reads CSAVTSGGVSIQYF. DNA of the CDR3: TGCAGTGCTGTCACCTCGGGGGGGGTGAGCATTCAGTACTTC.

This clonotype has at least ten counts. The chain combines TRBV29-1 with TRBJ2-3; 9 positions agree with TRBD1. Germline CDR1 reads SQVTM; CDR2 reads ANQGSEA. This CDR3 comprises 13 residues. The V gene end was trimmed by 5 bases and the J gene end by 5 bases; junction bases not matched to a gene: 5. CDR3 loop: CSVRDRAQDTQYF. CDR3 nucleotide sequence: TGCAGCGTTCGGGACAGGGCGCAAGATACGCAGTATTTT.

This clonotype has just a few counts. The J gene is TRBJ2-1, the V gene TRBV20-1; 16 positions agree with TRBD2. Germline V gene lookup returns CDR1 DFQATT and CDR2 SNEGSKA (reference sequence). V gave up 6 bases and J gave up 9 bases; unmatched junction bases: 11. CDR3 size: 16 residues. CDR3 amino acids: CSATTGLAGGVSEQFF. The CDR3 coding sequence is TGCAGTGCCACTACGGGACTAGCGGGGGGGGTGAGTGAGCAGTTCTTC.

The rearrangement uses TRBV18 and TRBJ2-3; 9 bases line up with TRBD2. This CDR3 is built from 17 residues. J gave up 2 bases and V 2 bases, and 8 bases lay outside the gene matches. CDR1 KGHSH and CDR2 LQKENI come from the germline V gene. Here the CDR3 DNA reads TGTGCCAGCTCACCAGCTGTTTTAGCGGGGGTCACAGATACGCAGTATTTT. Amino acids: CASSPAVLAGVTDTQYF. The whole variable domain, filled in from reference TRBV18 and TRBJ2-3, reads NAGVMQNPRHLVRRRGQEARLRCSPMKGHSHVYWYRQLPEEGLKFMVYLQKENIIDESGMPKERFSAEFPKEGPSILRIQQVVRGDSAAYFCASSPAVLAGVTDTQYFGPGTRLTVL.

V is TRBV28 and J is TRBJ2-7; TRBD2 agrees at 10 bases. This CDR3 contains 14 residues. V was pared by 4 bases and J by 2 bases, with 2 bases of the junction left unmatched. CDR1 is MDHEN and CDR2 is SYDVKM in the germline V gene. Written as DNA, the CDR3 is TGTGCCAGCAGTTCAGCGGGAGGGGCCTACGAGCAGTACTTC. Translation: CASSSAGGAYEQYF. Full variable domain (remainder filled in from reference TRBV28 and TRBJ2-7): DVKVTQSSRYLVKRTGEKVFLECVQDMDHENMFWYRQDPGLGLRLIYFSYDVKMKEKGDIPEGYSVSREKKERFSLILESASTNQTSMYLCASSSAGGAYEQYFGPGTRLTVT.

This clonotype has ten or more counts. This chain uses TRBV10-3 with TRBJ2-1; TRBD2 might be the D (6 bases). V lost 2 bases and J lost 4, with 12 bases in between. The germline gives CDR1 ENHRY, CDR2 SYGVKD. This CDR3 is built from 15 residues. CDR3 sequence (DNA): TGTGCCATCAGTGAGCTGGGACGGGGGTACAATGAGCAGTTCTTC. It codes for CAISELGRGYNEQFF.

In this sample, this clonotype turned up many times. The genes are TRBV6-4 and TRBJ1-1; D is perhaps TRBD1 (5 bases). There are 13 residues in the CDR3. V was pared by 2 bases and J by 7 bases, with 11 bases between. The germline V gene has CDR1 MRHNA and CDR2 SNTAGT. The CDR3 loop is CASSDRVGGEAFF. The CDR3 nucleotides read TGTGCCAGCAGTGACAGGGTGGGGGGTGAAGCTTTCTTT.

This chain joins TRBV20-1 and TRBJ2-7; 16 bases align to TRBD2. V was clipped by 6 bases and J by 12 bases; unmatched bases: 14. The CDR3 is 15 amino acids. CDR1 is DFQATT, CDR2 SNEGSKA, per germline (reference sequence). CDR3 protein: CSAATAGTSGGDRYF. The CDR3 DNA follows: TGCAGTGCAGCGACCGCCGGGACTAGCGGGGGGGATCGGTACTTC.

This clonotype was seen only a few times. A read error is possible here, since a much larger clone lies one base away. The rearrangement joins TRBV27 to TRBJ2-7; D remains unclear. CDR3 length: 13 amino acids. V was clipped by 5 bases and J by 3 bases, with 11 bases between them. Germline V CDR1 and CDR2: MNHEY, SMNVEV (reference sequence). For the CDR3, the DNA is TGTGCCAGCAGTGCCAGCGCATTCTACGAGCAGTACTTC. It translates to CASSASAFYEQYF.

This clonotype was observed a few times. The V call is TRBV29-1, the J call TRBJ1-2; possibly TRBD1 for D (5 bases). The V and J ends lost 3 bases and 3 bases respectively, with 11 bases between them. The CDR3 consists of 13 residues. Germline assignment: CDR1 SQVTM and CDR2 ANQGSEA. For the CDR3, the DNA is TGCAGCGTTGAGGGAGGGACGGACTATGGCTACACCTTC. It codes for CSVEGGTDYGYTF.

DNA of the CDR3: TGCAGCGTAGCTTCAGGGATTCCTTCCTACGAGCAGTACTTC. Translating it yields CSVASGIPSYEQYF. This chain uses TRBV29-1 with TRBJ2-7, with D possibly matching TRBD1 (5 bases). CDR1 is SQVTM, CDR2 ANQGSEA, per germline. Trimming left V 6 bases short and J 1 base short, with 16 bases between. This CDR3 region has 14 residues.

The rearrangement uses TRBV7-3 and TRBJ2-1; 9 nucleotides match TRBD2. Germline trimming cut 5 bases from V and 0 bases from J; bases unmatched to any gene: 5. The CDR3 contains 16 residues. The V gene's germline CDR1 is SGHTA and CDR2 FQGTGA. CDR3 in DNA: TGTGCCAGCAGCCTATATAGCGGGAGCTCCTACAATGAGCAGTTCTTC. It translates to CASSLYSGSSYNEQFF.

The J gene is TRBJ2-7, the V gene TRBV23-1; D remains unclear. TRBV23-1 qualifies as an ORF whose function is uncertain. Trimming took off 4 bases at V and 0 bases at J, with 10 bases between the two ends. The CDR3 has 14 amino acids. The CDR3 coding sequence is TGCGCCAGCAGTCCCAACACGACCTCCTACGAGCAGTACTTC. Translating gives CASSPNTTSYEQYF.

This chain joins TRBV11-2 and TRBJ2-7, with TRBD2 identical over 10 bases. This CDR3 comprises 14 residues. Trimming removed 6 bases from V and 5 bases from J; junction bases left unmatched: 7. Germline V gene data show CDR1 as SGHAT and CDR2 as FQNNGV. The CDR3 is CASRKSGGDDEQYF. As DNA, the CDR3 is TGTGCCAGCAGGAAGAGCGGGGGGGACGACGAGCAGTACTTC.

On this clonotype itself: A read error is possible here, since a much larger clone lies one base away. The chain couples TRBV5-1 to TRBJ2-7; 9 positions agree with TRBD1. With 7 bases clipped from V and 2 bases from J, the junction kept 7 bases outside the gene matches. This CDR3 has 14 residues. The germline CDR1 and CDR2 sequences are SGHRS and YFSETQ. CDR3 bases: TGCGCCAGCTGCCGGGACAGGGCTGCCTACGAGCAGTACTTC. This gives the protein CASCRDRAAYEQYF.

This clonotype was counted a few times. The J gene is TRBJ2-7, the V gene TRBV20-1; D is possibly TRBD1 (6 bases). Germline CDR1 and CDR2: DFQATT and SNEGSKA (reference sequence). V shed 4 bases and J shed 2 bases, with 12 bases lying between them. This CDR3 region has 13 residues. The DNA for the CDR3 is TGCAGTGCTAAGGGGACACCTCCCTACGAGCAGTACTTC. The encoded protein is CSAKGTPPYEQYF.

This clonotype was seen only a few times. The chain joins TRBV19 to TRBJ2-5; 7 nucleotides match TRBD1. Trimming took 2 bases from V and 5 from J; bases not matched to a gene: 14. Germline lookup yields CDR1 LNHDA and CDR2 SQIVND (reference sequence). This CDR3 contains 17 residues. The CDR3 DNA is TGTGCCAGTAGTATAAATGGAGCCGGGACAGAAGGCGAGACCCAGTACTTC. Protein sequence: CASSINGAGTEGETQYF.

This clonotype was seen ten or more times. The chain joins TRBV28 to TRBJ2-1; 7 nucleotides match TRBD2. Per the germline V gene, CDR1 is MDHEN and CDR2 is SYDVKM. V shed 3 bases and J 0 bases; nucleotides not matched to a gene: 2. CDR3 length equals 15 residues. As DNA, the CDR3 is TGTGCCAGCAGTTTGGGAGGGCCCTCCTACAATGAGCAGTTCTTC. Translation gives CASSLGGPSYNEQFF. The whole variable domain, filled in from reference TRBV28 and TRBJ2-1, reads DVKVTQSSRYLVKRTGEKVFLECVQDMDHENMFWYRQDPGLGLRLIYFSYDVKMKEKGDIPEGYSVSREKKERFSLILESASTNQTSMYLCASSLGGPSYNEQFFGPGTRLTVL.

The V and J genes are TRBV9 and TRBJ2-7; 10 bases align to TRBD2. The V gene's germline CDR1 is SGDLS and CDR2 YYNGEE. The trim removed 3 bases at V and 3 bases at J, leaving 12 bases unmatched. This CDR3 has 17 residues. The CDR3 here is CASSENPRTSGNYEQYF. The CDR3 DNA sequence: TGTGCCAGCAGCGAGAATCCCCGGACTAGCGGAAACTACGAGCAGTACTTC.